The clone carrying this TCR beta chain has more than one count but fewer than ten. This entry is derived from a study of control samples from healthy donors and cancer patients. The CDR3 totals 11 residues. Trimming removed 7 bases from V and 7 bases from J, with 11 bases in between. Germline V gene lookup returns CDR1 DFQATT and CDR2 SNEGSKA (reference sequence). TCRdb's table, derived via immunoSEQ multiplex PCR, lists solely in-frame clones and lacks some. The profile shows over 200,000 clones, roughly 87% of them singletons. V is TRBV20-1 and J is TRBJ2-1, with D maybe TRBD2 (6 bases). Input material: PBMCs. This TCR came from a woman aged 60-75 years with lung cancer. In DNA, the CDR3 is TGCAGTGTCGGGACTCATAATGAGCAGTTCTTC. Its protein product is CSVGTHNEQFF.